The rows below give T cell receptor beta chains drawn from one sample of a study of human T cells and chemical hapten exposure. TCRdb reanalysed the RACE reads using MiXCR and keeps one entry per CDR3 protein. This table holds approximately 38,000 distinct CDR3 sequences, roughly 10% found once. The input for sequencing was whole blood, taken in connection with sensitization to the hapten diphenylcyclopropenone (DPC). The receptor source for this set is a man aged 25 to 40 with alopecia areata. Some clones in this sample may be carry-over from other donors' samples. Both conserved end residues are part of each CDR3. Fields, in order: V gene, D gene, CDR3 protein. A D gene is named only where the DNA matches it firmly.

>TRBV7-8|.
CASSVDGPNTIYF
>TRBV11-2|TRBD1
CASSYRTGDGYTF
>TRBV9|.
CASSVDVWSGQETQYF
>TRBV5-6|.
CASQAGRAGWDTEAFF
>TRBV29-1|TRBD1
CSVERAGGEKLFF
>TRBV25-1|.
CASSPGDSSYNSPLHF
>TRBV7-9|.
CASILAGGSGNTIYF
>TRBV4-1|.
CASSREGFYEQYF
>TRBV29-1|.
CSVTALNYGYTF
>TRBV20-1|.
CSARDIRGRKHTEAFF
>TRBV7-3|.
CASSYGDQQFF
>TRBV27|.
CASSLRPSSYNEQFF
>TRBV19|TRBD1
CASTRQGAGQPQHF
>TRBV10-3|.
CATHSSYNSPLHF
>TRBV7-9|.
CASSLAPATPKPQHF
>TRBV29-1|TRBD1
CSVGTGTHEQYF
>TRBV29-1|TRBD1
CSVGGGQSQPQHF
>TRBV3-1|TRBD2
CASSPPSGAYNEQFF
>TRBV12-3/TRBV12-4|TRBD2
CASSSPPTTSGLYNEQFF
>TRBV28|.
CASHFVSGHFGNQPQHF
>TRBV9|.
CASSGDTIYF
>TRBV10-3|.
CAISEVTNTIYF
>TRBV6-4|TRBD2
CASSQLAGESGELFF
>TRBV7-9|.
CASSLGPRATHEQFF
>TRBV20-1|.
CSATPTAANYGYTF
>TRBV6-2/TRBV6-3|.
CASSRGRIRNTEAFF
>TRBV5-1|TRBD1
CASSEQGGDTEAFF
>TRBV7-2|TRBD2
CASSYSGRALPEQFF
>TRBV3-1|.
CASSPYREGQPQHF
>TRBV6-5|TRBD2
CASSYGGGGPYNEQFF
>TRBV7-9|TRBD1
CASSVEIETGTGKGYTF
>TRBV20-1|.
CSARDGKGEFF
>TRBV7-6|.
CASSPPFSGANVLTF
>TRBV7-9|TRBD2
CASSTSGGAVEQYF
>TRBV7-9|.
CASSARDYGYTF
>TRBV11-2|TRBD2
CASTHVNELAVNTGELFF
>TRBV6-2/TRBV6-3|TRBD2
CASSYRSGRTQETQYF
>TRBV21-1|.
CAPAGCGDEQYF
>TRBV11-2|.
CASSLASLGGTGELFF
>TRBV7-9|TRBD1
CASSSVTGRYEQYF
>TRBV7-6|.
CASSPRTAKQFF
>TRBV7-3|.
CASSFSYNSPLHF
>TRBV2|.
CASSEPIKYEQYF
>TRBV9|.
CASSVKDRTDTQYF
>TRBV19|.
CASSAELETQYF
>TRBV3-1|.
CASSYRPVGTQYF
>TRBV18|.
CASSPMAASTDTQYF
>TRBV7-2|.
CASRDDGGVNIQYF
>TRBV7-6|TRBD1
CASSSGGSYTEAFF
>TRBV5-1|TRBD2
CASSSGLAGERDTQYF
>TRBV14|.
CASSPPATYNEQFF
>TRBV18|TRBD1
CASRKDITGGWDNTEAFF
>TRBV5-1|.
CASSKGQETQYF